Each of the 31 T cell receptor beta chains below was sequenced from the same sample in a study of T cell repertoires in cytomegalovirus infection. Their target antigens are unknown. In TCRdb, the reads were re-called with MiXCR into one record per CDR3 protein. This sample has a few hundred thousand distinct CDR3 sequences, with around 20% found just once. The input for sequencing was cultured PBMCs, taken from culture after CMV antigen stimulation. All receptors come from a human donor in good health (CMV status not recorded). Some clones in this sample may be carry-over from other donors' samples.

The chain couples TRBV15 to TRBJ2-1; 11 positions agree with TRBD2. Germline loops: CDR1 LNHNV, CDR2 YYDKDF (reference sequence). Trimming removed 0 bases from V and 7 bases from J; junction bases left unmatched: 5. This CDR3 comprises 16 residues. CDR3 sequence reads: CATSRELAGVGNEQFF. The CDR3 nucleotides read TGTGCCACCAGCAGAGAACTAGCGGGAGTCGGAAATGAGCAGTTCTTC.

This sequence joins TRBV11-2 and TRBJ2-4; D is possibly TRBD2 (5 bases). Trimming pared 2 bases from V and 0 bases from J, leaving 17 bases between. The CDR3 consists of 18 residues. The germline V gene has CDR1 SGHAT and CDR2 FQNNGV. This CDR3 is CASSLRASGMLAKNIQYF. The CDR3 DNA reads as TGTGCCAGCAGCTTAAGGGCGAGCGGTATGCTAGCCAAAAACATTCAGTACTTC.

In this sample, this clonotype turned up a few times. J is TRBJ2-1 and V is TRBV4-1, with D possibly TRBD2 on 5 matching bases. CDR1 is MGHRA and CDR2 is YSYEKL in the germline V gene. The CDR3 spans 15 residues. Trimming took 0 bases from V and 3 from J, leaving 9 bases between them. The CDR3 reads CASSQEALDYNEQFF. The CDR3 DNA is TGCGCCAGCAGCCAAGAAGCACTAGACTACAATGAGCAGTTCTTC.

The CDR3 here is CATSIAGSNEQYF. The DNA of the CDR3 is TGTGCCACCAGCATAGCCGGGAGCAACGAGCAGTACTTC. V gene TRBV15 combines with J gene TRBJ2-7; possibly TRBD2 for D (6 bases). This CDR3 region has 13 residues. Deletions cut 4 bases from V and 5 bases from J, with 12 bases between. The germline gives CDR1 LNHNV, CDR2 YYDKDF (reference sequence).

The J gene is TRBJ1-3, the V gene TRBV10-3, with D possibly matching TRBD1 (5 bases). The germline CDR1 and CDR2 sequences are ENHRY and SYGVKD. CDR3 length: 15 amino acids. The V end was cut by 0 bases, the J end by 3 bases, with 9 bases between. The CDR3 DNA is TGTGCCATCAGTGAGTCGGGGGTTGGTGGAAACACCATATATTTT. It yields the protein CAISESGVGGNTIYF.

In its sample, this clonotype was seen many times. This sequence joins TRBV7-9 and TRBJ2-3; 11 positions agree with TRBD2. Losses at the gene ends were 5 bases for V and 5 bases for J; bases not matched to a gene: 3. Germline CDR1 reads SEHNR; CDR2 reads FQNEAQ (reference sequence). CDR3 length: 14 residues. CDR3 nucleotide sequence: TGTGCCAGCAGCCCTGGACTAGCGGGAGATACGCAGTATTTT. Translating it yields CASSPGLAGDTQYF.

The J gene is TRBJ2-1, the V gene TRBV20-1; the D is unclear. The CDR3 loop spans 13 amino acids. The germline CDR1 and CDR2 sequences are DFQATT and SNEGSKA (reference sequence). V was trimmed by 0 bases and J by 5 bases, leaving 8 bases between them. The CDR3 reads CSARDPNDNEQFF. DNA of the CDR3: TGCAGTGCTAGAGACCCAAATGACAATGAGCAGTTCTTC.

This clonotype has a handful of counts. This chain uses TRBV5-1 with TRBJ2-1; TRBD2 matches at 10 bases. Germline V CDR1 and CDR2: SGHRS, YFSETQ. The junction had 11 bases not matched to a gene; V was cut back by 5 bases and J by 9 bases. This CDR3 region has 15 residues. The CDR3 here is CASRPNSGRTSEQFF. DNA of the CDR3: TGCGCCAGCAGACCCAATAGCGGGAGGACCTCTGAGCAGTTCTTC.

There are many counts of this clonotype. The gene calls are TRBV7-2 and TRBJ2-3; weak D call: TRBD2 (6 bases). Germline V gene data show CDR1 as SGHTA and CDR2 as FQGNSA. The CDR3 consists of 17 residues. With 2 bases removed from V and 0 bases from J, the gap between germline ends came to 15 bases. The CDR3 DNA sequence: TGTGCCAGCAGCTTAATCCTTGCGGGGAAGAGCACAGATACGCAGTATTTT. This codes for CASSLILAGKSTDTQYF. Variable domain in full (rest from reference TRBV7-2 and TRBJ2-3): GAGVSQSPSNKVTEKGKDVELRCDPISGHTALYWYRQSLGQGLEFLIYFQGNSAPDKSGLPSDRFSAERTGGSVSTLTIQRTQQEDSAVYLCASSLILAGKSTDTQYFGPGTRLTVL.

V gene TRBV6-2 or TRBV6-3 combines with J gene TRBJ1-1, with TRBD1 as a possible D gene (6 bases). With 8 bases removed from V and 8 bases from J, the gap between germline ends came to 15 bases. The CDR3 totals 12 residues. CDR1 and CDR2 from the germline V gene are MNHEY and SVGEGT. CDR3 in DNA: TGTGCCAGCGCGGGGGCTGACAGCGAAGCTTTCTTT. Its protein product is CASAGADSEAFF.

The chain employs TRBV19 and TRBJ1-5; D is unclear. The CDR3 is 9 amino acids. V was cut by 8 bases and J by 7 bases, with 3 bases left in between. In germline, CDR1 is LNHDA, CDR2 SQIVND (reference sequence). The CDR3, as DNA: TGTGCCAGTGGCCAGCCCCAGCATTTT. Translated, it gives CASGQPQHF.

The gene calls are TRBV5-6 and TRBJ2-7; 8 bases are shared with TRBD1. The CDR3 sequence is 15 residues long. The V gene's germline CDR1 is SGHDT and CDR2 YYEEEE. The junction had 6 bases not matched to a gene; V was cut back by 4 bases and J by 0 bases. The CDR3 DNA reads as TGTGCCAGCAGCACCAGACAGGGGAGCTCCTACGAGCAGTACTTC. This gives the protein CASSTRQGSSYEQYF.

This clonotype was observed at least ten times. The chain employs TRBV28 and TRBJ1-5; D is unresolved. The length of the CDR3 is 17 residues. Germline V CDR1 and CDR2: MDHEN, SYDVKM. The V end was cut by 2 bases, the J end by 10 bases, with 24 bases between. The CDR3 here is CASSLNAGISPGHPQHF. The CDR3 DNA is TGTGCCAGCAGTTTAAACGCGGGAATCAGCCCGGGTCATCCCCAGCATTTT.

This clonotype has at least ten counts. In nucleotides, the CDR3 is TGTGCCAGCTCACCGAACACCGGGACAGAGAATTCACCCCTCCACTTT. It is translated as CASSPNTGTENSPLHF. The rearrangement uses TRBV18 and TRBJ1-6, with TRBD1 matching 7 bases. This CDR3 has 16 residues. Germline V gene sequence: CDR1 KGHSH, CDR2 LQKENI. With 3 bases clipped from V and 7 bases from J, the junction kept 9 bases outside the gene matches. The full variable domain, its missing parts supplied by reference TRBV18 and TRBJ1-6, is NAGVMQNPRHLVRRRGQEARLRCSPMKGHSHVYWYRQLPEEGLKFMVYLQKENIIDESGMPKERFSAEFPKEGPSILRIQQVVRGDSAAYFCASSPNTGTENSPLHFGNGTRLTVT.

This clonotype has a handful of counts. J is TRBJ2-5 and V is TRBV27; tentatively, D is TRBD1 (6 bases). Germline V CDR1 and CDR2: MNHEY, SMNVEV (reference sequence). V gave up 2 bases and J gave up 12 bases, with 13 bases separating them. The CDR3 runs to 12 residues. CDR3 protein: CASSLRGEGEYF. CDR3 in DNA: TGTGCCAGCAGTTTAAGGGGAGAGGGGGAGTACTTC.

This chain joins TRBV7-3 and TRBJ2-3; D is unclear. This CDR3 is 14 amino acids long. Per germline, CDR1 SGHTA and CDR2 FQGTGA. The ends were cut back, 6 bases at V and 0 bases at J, with 10 bases in the middle. CDR3 region: CASRRIGSTDTQYF. In DNA, the CDR3 is TGTGCCAGCAGAAGAATCGGCAGCACAGATACGCAGTATTTT.

This clonotype was counted only a few times. The chain is built from TRBV19 and TRBJ2-2, with TRBD1 matching 8 bases. Losses at the gene ends were 8 bases for V and 5 bases for J; bases not matched to a gene: 10. The CDR3 totals 15 residues. Germline-derived CDR1 and CDR2 are LNHDA and SQIVND (reference sequence). CDR3 DNA: TGTGCCAGTCGCAGCCAGGGGGCCAGTACCGGGGAGCTGTTTTTT. Translating it yields CASRSQGASTGELFF.

The gene calls are TRBV29-1 and TRBJ1-1; D is unclear. Germline loops: CDR1 SQVTM, CDR2 ANQGSEA. The CDR3 totals 11 residues. The V and J ends lost 5 bases and 0 bases respectively, with 4 bases between them. Here the CDR3 DNA reads TGCAGCGTTTATGTGAACACTGAAGCTTTCTTT. Amino acids: CSVYVNTEAFF. The whole variable domain, filled in from reference TRBV29-1 and TRBJ1-1, reads SAVISQKPSRDICQRGTSLTIQCQVDSQVTMMFWYRQQPGQSLTLIATANQGSEATYESGFVIDKFPISRPNLTFSTLTVSNMSPEDSSIYLCSVYVNTEAFFGQGTRLTVV.

This clonotype showed up just a few times. This chain links TRBV7-9 with TRBJ2-7; D is possibly TRBD1 (6 bases). The CDR3 sequence is 12 residues long. The germline V gene has CDR1 SEHNR and CDR2 FQNEAQ (reference sequence). V shed 5 bases and J shed 3 bases, with 8 bases lying between them. DNA for the CDR3: TGTGCCAGCAGCAGAGGGGGCTACGAGCAGTACGTC. Amino acids: CASSRGGYEQYV.

V usage is TRBV18 and J usage is TRBJ1-2, with D unclear. The CDR3 is made up of 14 amino acids. Trimming pared 2 bases from V and 4 bases from J, leaving 11 bases between. The V gene's germline CDR1 is KGHSH and CDR2 LQKENI. DNA for the CDR3: TGTGCCAGCTCACCAGGAACAGTTAGCTATGGCTACACCTTC. Translated, it gives CASSPGTVSYGYTF.

A few counts support this clonotype. In DNA form, the CDR3 reads TGTGCCAGCAGTGGAAGGTATACGCAGTATTTT. It specifies CASSGRYTQYF. The rearrangement links TRBV2 to TRBJ2-3; D gene ambiguous. Germline CDR1 is SNHLY and CDR2 is FYNNEI. The length of the CDR3 is 11 residues. Trimming took off 4 bases at V and 7 bases at J, with 6 bases between the two ends.

A few counts support this clonotype. This sequence joins TRBV6-1 and TRBJ1-1, with D unresolved. CDR1 is MNHNS and CDR2 is SASEGT in the germline V gene. The V end lost 4 bases, the J end lost 2 bases, and 2 bases lay between the germline ends. The CDR3 is 11 residues long. The CDR3 is CASSANTEAFF. The CDR3 coding sequence is TGTGCCAGCAGTGCTAACACTGAAGCTTTCTTT.

This clonotype has a count of ten or more. The V and J genes are TRBV7-2 and TRBJ1-1, with D unresolved. Trimming took off 4 bases at V and 0 bases at J, with 15 bases between the two ends. This CDR3 contains 16 residues. CDR1 is SGHTA and CDR2 is FQGNSA in the germline V gene. Written as DNA, the CDR3 is TGTGCCAGCAGCTCGCCCGGGGTCGACCTGAACACTGAAGCTTTCTTT. It specifies CASSSPGVDLNTEAFF.

The sample holds many counts of this clonotype. The rearrangement uses TRBV7-2 and TRBJ2-1; unclear D gene. The germline gives CDR1 SGHTA, CDR2 FQGNSA. This CDR3 has 12 amino acids. Trimming took off 1 base at V and 6 bases at J, with 4 bases between the two ends. As DNA, the CDR3 is TGTGCCAGCAGCTTAGGGAGCAATGAGCAGTTCTTC. Amino acid sequence: CASSLGSNEQFF. Full variable domain (rest looked up from reference TRBV7-2 and TRBJ2-1): GAGVSQSPSNKVTEKGKDVELRCDPISGHTALYWYRQSLGQGLEFLIYFQGNSAPDKSGLPSDRFSAERTGGSVSTLTIQRTQQEDSAVYLCASSLGSNEQFFGPGTRLTVL.

This sequence joins TRBV6-5 and TRBJ2-7; possible D gene TRBD2, 5 bases. This CDR3 has 12 amino acids. CDR1 and CDR2 from the germline V gene are MNHEY and SVGAGI. V gave up 4 bases and J gave up 3 bases, with 7 bases separating them. This CDR3 reads CASSFSDYEQYV. In DNA form, the CDR3 reads TGTGCCAGCAGTTTTAGCGACTACGAGCAGTACGTC.

This clonotype was counted many times. The rearrangement links TRBV19 to TRBJ2-3, with 11 bases matching TRBD2. V lost 3 bases and J lost 5; bases outside the gene matches: 7. The germline V gene has CDR1 LNHDA and CDR2 SQIVND (reference sequence). This CDR3 comprises 16 residues. CDR3 loop: CASSIPAGTSGDTQYF. DNA of the CDR3: TGTGCCAGTAGTATCCCCGCCGGGACTAGCGGAGATACGCAGTATTTT.

This clonotype was counted only a few times. The chain links TRBV12-3 or TRBV12-4 to TRBJ1-2, with D perhaps matching TRBD1 (5 bases). V lost 5 bases to trimming and J lost 7 bases, with 17 bases between them. The CDR3 is 14 amino acids. CDR3 sequence (DNA): TGTGCCAGCAGTATAAACCAGGGAAGAAGTGGCTACACCTTC. Its translation is CASSINQGRSGYTF.

The CDR3: CASSWTGSFQPQHF. The CDR3 nucleotides read TGTGCCAGCAGCTGGACAGGGTCTTTTCAGCCCCAGCATTTT. The rearrangement links TRBV12-3 or TRBV12-4 to TRBJ1-5; 8 bases align to TRBD1. CDR3 length: 14 amino acids. The J segment lost 6 bases and the V segment lost 6 bases, leaving 7 bases of the junction unmatched.

This clonotype was observed a few times. The chain combines TRBV12-3 or TRBV12-4 with TRBJ2-5; TRBD2 matches at 10 bases. This CDR3 region has 15 residues. J was trimmed by 4 bases and V by 7 bases; bases with no gene match: 9. The CDR3 here is CASTTAAGGRETQYF. Written as DNA, the CDR3 is TGTGCCAGCACCACCGCAGCGGGGGGGAGAGAGACCCAGTACTTC.

V usage is TRBV5-1 and J usage is TRBJ2-7; D is ambiguous. Germline CDR1 and CDR2: SGHRS and YFSETQ. The CDR3 spans 15 residues. With 0 bases removed from V and 0 bases from J, the gap between germline ends came to 10 bases. CDR3 amino acids: CASSLGDWSSYEQYF. CDR3 DNA sequence: TGCGCCAGCAGCTTGGGAGACTGGAGCTCCTACGAGCAGTACTTC.

This clonotype was counted ten times or more. The chain couples TRBV5-5 to TRBJ2-2; 8 bases map to TRBD2. The CDR3 contains 15 residues. Germline V gives CDR1 SGHKS, CDR2 YYEKEE (reference sequence). Trimming removed 5 bases from V and 0 bases from J; junction bases left unmatched: 3. CDR3 protein: CASRWTSPNTGELFF. The CDR3 DNA reads as TGTGCCAGCAGATGGACTAGCCCGAACACCGGGGAGCTGTTTTTT.